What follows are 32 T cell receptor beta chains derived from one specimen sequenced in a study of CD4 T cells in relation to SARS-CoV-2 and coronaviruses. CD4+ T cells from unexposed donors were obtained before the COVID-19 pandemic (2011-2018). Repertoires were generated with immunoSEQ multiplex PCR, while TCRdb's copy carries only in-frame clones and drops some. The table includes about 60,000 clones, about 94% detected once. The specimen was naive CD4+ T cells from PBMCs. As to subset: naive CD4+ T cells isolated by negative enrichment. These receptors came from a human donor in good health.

The CDR3 sequence: CATSRDSAGEQYF. The CDR3 bases are TGTGCCACCAGCAGAGATTCGGCGGGCGAGCAGTACTTC. The chain has TRBV15 and TRBJ2-7; the D gene is possibly TRBD2 (5 bases). V lost 0 bases to trimming and J lost 6 bases, with 9 bases between them. Germline CDR1 and CDR2: LNHNV and YYDKDF (reference sequence). This CDR3 is built from 13 residues.

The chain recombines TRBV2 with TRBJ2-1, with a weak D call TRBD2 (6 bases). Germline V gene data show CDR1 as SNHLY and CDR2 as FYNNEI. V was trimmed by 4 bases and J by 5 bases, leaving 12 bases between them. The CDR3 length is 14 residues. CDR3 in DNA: TGTGCCAGCAGTGTCGGGGGTTGGGACAATGAGCAGTTCTTC. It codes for CASSVGGWDNEQFF.

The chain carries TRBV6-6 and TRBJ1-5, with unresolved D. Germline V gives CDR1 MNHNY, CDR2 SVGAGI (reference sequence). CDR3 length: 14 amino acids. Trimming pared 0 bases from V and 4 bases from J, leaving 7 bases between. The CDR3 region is CASSYSIGNQPQHF. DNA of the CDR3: TGTGCCAGCAGTTACTCGATAGGGAATCAGCCCCAGCATTTT.

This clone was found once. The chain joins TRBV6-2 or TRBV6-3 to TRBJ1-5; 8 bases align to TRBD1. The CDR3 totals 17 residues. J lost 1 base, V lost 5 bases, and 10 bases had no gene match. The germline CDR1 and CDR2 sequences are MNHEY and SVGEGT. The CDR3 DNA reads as TGTGCCAGCAGTGCACGGACAGGGTTGAGGAGCAATCAGCCCCAGCATTTT. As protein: CASSARTGLRSNQPQHF.

CDR3 in DNA: TGTGCCAGCAGTGAAAGTGGGGGACAGTCCCATCCTACAATGAAGCAGTTCTTC. Protein product: CASSESGGQSHPTMKQFF. The chain joins TRBV2 to TRBJ2-1; TRBD1 matches 7 bases. CDR1 SNHLY and CDR2 FYNNEI come from the germline V gene. The CDR3 is 18 residues long. Trimming took 2 bases from V and 11 from J; bases not matched to a gene: 21. Based on the CDR3 plus reference TRBV2 and TRBJ2-1, the full variable domain is EPEVTQTPSHQVTQMGQEVILRCVPISNHLYFYWYRQILGQKVEFLVSFYNNEISEKSEIFDDQFSVERPDGSNFTLKIRSTKLEDSAMYFCASSESGGQSHPTMKQFFGPGTRLTVL.

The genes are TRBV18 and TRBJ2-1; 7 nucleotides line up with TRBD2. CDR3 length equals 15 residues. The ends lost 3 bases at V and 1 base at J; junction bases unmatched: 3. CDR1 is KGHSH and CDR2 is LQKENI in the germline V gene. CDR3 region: CASSPLAESYNEQFF. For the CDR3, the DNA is TGTGCCAGCTCACCTCTAGCGGAATCCTACAATGAGCAGTTCTTC.

DNA for the CDR3: TGCGCCAGCAGCATCGGGGCAGAAGGAGGCTACACCTTC. It is translated as CASSIGAEGGYTF. The V call is TRBV5-1, the J call TRBJ1-2; possibly TRBD1 for D (5 bases). Germline CDR1 is SGHRS and CDR2 is YFSETQ. The CDR3 is 13 residues long. V dropped 4 bases and J dropped 8 bases, with 15 bases sitting between them.

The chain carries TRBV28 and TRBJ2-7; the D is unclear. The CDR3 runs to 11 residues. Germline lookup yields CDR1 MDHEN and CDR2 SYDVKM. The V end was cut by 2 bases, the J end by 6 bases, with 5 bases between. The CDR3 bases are TGTGCCAGCAGTTTAACTGGCGAGCAGTACTTC. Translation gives CASSLTGEQYF.

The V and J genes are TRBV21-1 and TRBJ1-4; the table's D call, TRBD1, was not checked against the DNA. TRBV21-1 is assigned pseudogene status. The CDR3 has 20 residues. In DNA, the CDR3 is TGTGCCAGCAGCAAAGCGCTCTTGGACACCGCAATTGCAACTAATGAAAAACTGTTTTTT. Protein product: CASSKALLDTAIATNEKLFF.

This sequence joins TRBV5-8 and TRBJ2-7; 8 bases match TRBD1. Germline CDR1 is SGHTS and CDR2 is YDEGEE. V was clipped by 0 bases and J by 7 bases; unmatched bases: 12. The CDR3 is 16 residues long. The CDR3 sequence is CASSLEQGVLLWEQYF. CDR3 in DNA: TGTGCCAGCAGCTTGGAACAGGGGGTTCTTCTTTGGGAGCAGTACTTC.

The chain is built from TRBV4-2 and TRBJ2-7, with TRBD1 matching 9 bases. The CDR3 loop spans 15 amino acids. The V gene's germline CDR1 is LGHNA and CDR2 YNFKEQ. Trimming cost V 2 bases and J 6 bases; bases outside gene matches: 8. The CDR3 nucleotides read TGTGCCAGCAGCCAACACAGGGACAGGGAGGGCGAGCAGTACTTC. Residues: CASSQHRDREGEQYF.

CDR3 DNA: TGTGCCTGGAAGTCGTTAGATCTAGGAAAAAACATTCAGTACTTC. Amino acids: CAWKSLDLGKNIQYF. The chain links TRBV30 to TRBJ2-4, with D uncertain. Between the trimmed V and J ends, which lost 4 bases and 4 bases, there was a span of 17 bases. CDR1 is GTSNPN and CDR2 is SVGIG in the germline V gene (reference sequence). This CDR3 comprises 15 residues. The variable domain in full, completed from reference TRBV30 and TRBJ2-4, reads SQTIHQWPATLVQPVGSPLSLECTVEGTSNPNLYWYRQAAGRGLQLLFYSVGIGQISSEVPQNLSASRPQDRQFILSSKKLLLSDSGFYLCAWKSLDLGKNIQYFGAGTRLSVL.

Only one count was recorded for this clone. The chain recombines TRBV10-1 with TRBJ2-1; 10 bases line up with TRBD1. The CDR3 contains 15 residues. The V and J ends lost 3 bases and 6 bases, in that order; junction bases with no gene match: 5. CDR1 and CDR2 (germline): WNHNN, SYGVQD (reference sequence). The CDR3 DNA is TGCGCCAGCAGTGACGCCGGGACAGGGGTCAATGAGCAGTTCTTC. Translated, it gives CASSDAGTGVNEQFF.

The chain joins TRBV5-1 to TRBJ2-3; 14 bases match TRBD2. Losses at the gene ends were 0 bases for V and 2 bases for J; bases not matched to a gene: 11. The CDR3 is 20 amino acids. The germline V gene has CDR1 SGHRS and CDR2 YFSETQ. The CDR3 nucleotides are TGCGCCAGCAGCTTGGGTAGGACTAGCGGGAGGTCCCTGAACACAGATACGCAGTATTTT. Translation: CASSLGRTSGRSLNTDTQYF. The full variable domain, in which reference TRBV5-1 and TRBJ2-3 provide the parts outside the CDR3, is KAGVTQTPRYLIKTRGQQVTLSCSPISGHRSVSWYQQTPGQGLQFLFEYFSETQRNKGNFPGRFSGRQFSNSRSEMNVSTLELGDSALYLCASSLGRTSGRSLNTDTQYFGPGTRLTVL.

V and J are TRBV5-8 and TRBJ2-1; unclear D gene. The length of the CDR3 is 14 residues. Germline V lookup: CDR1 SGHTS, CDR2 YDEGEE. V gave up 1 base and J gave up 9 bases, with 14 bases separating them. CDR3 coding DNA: TGTGCCAGCAGCTTGCATTGGCAGGTTAGTGAGCAGTTCTTC. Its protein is CASSLHWQVSEQFF.

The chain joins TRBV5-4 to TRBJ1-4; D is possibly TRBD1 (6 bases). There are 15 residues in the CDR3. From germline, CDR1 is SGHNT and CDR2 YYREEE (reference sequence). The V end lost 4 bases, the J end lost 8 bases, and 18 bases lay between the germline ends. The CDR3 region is CASSKRTGAGEKLFF. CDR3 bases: TGTGCCAGCAGCAAAAGGACGGGGGCTGGGGAAAAACTGTTTTTT.

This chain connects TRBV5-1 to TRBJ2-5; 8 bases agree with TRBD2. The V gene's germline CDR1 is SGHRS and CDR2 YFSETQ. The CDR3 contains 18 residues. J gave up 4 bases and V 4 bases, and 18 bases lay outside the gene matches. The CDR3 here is CASSPAIGRGGRGETQYF. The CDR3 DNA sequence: TGCGCCAGCAGCCCAGCAATCGGTCGCGGGGGGAGGGGAGAGACCCAGTACTTC.

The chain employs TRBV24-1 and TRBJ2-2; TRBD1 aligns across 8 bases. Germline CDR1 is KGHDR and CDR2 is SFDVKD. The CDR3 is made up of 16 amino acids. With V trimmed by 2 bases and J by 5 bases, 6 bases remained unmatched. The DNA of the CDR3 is TGTGCCACCAGTGATTATTGGACAGGGTGGACCGGGGAGCTGTTTTTT. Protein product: CATSDYWTGWTGELFF.

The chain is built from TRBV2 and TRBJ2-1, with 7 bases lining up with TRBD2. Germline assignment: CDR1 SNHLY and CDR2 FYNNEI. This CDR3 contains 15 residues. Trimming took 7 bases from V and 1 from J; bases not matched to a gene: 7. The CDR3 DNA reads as TGTGCCAGCAACGGAGGCGGGGGATCCTACAATGAGCAGTTCTTC. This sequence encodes CASNGGGGSYNEQFF.

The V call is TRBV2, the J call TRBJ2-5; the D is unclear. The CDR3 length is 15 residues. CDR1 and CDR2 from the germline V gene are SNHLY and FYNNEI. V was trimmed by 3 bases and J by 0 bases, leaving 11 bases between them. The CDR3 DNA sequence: TGTGCCAGCAGTGACGGGCCTTCGTACCAAGAGACCCAGTACTTC. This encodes CASSDGPSYQETQYF.

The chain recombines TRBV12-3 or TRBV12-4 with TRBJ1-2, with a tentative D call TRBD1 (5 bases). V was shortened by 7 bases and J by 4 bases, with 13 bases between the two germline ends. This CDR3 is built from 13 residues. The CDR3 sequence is CASTRDGIYGYTF. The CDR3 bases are TGTGCCAGCACCCGGGACGGAATCTATGGCTACACCTTC.

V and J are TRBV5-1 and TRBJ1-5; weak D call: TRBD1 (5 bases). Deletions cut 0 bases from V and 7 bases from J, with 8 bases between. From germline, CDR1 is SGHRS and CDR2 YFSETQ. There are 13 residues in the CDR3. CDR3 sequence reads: CASSLGQGQPQHF. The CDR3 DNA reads TGCGCCAGCAGCTTGGGGCAGGGACAGCCCCAGCATTTT. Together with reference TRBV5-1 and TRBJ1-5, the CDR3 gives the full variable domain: KAGVTQTPRYLIKTRGQQVTLSCSPISGHRSVSWYQQTPGQGLQFLFEYFSETQRNKGNFPGRFSGRQFSNSRSEMNVSTLELGDSALYLCASSLGQGQPQHFGDGTRLSIL.

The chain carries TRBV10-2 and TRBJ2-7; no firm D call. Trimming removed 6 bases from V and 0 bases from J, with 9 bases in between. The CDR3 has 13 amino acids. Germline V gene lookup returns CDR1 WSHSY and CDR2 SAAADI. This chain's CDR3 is CASRLPSSYEQYF. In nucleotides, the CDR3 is TGCGCCAGCAGACTCCCGAGCTCCTACGAGCAGTACTTC.

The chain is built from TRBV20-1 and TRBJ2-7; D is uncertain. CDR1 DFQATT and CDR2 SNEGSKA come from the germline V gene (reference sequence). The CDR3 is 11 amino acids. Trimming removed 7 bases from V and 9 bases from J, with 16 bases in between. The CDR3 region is CSVFGVFGQYF. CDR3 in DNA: TGCAGTGTCTTTGGTGTCTTCGGGCAGTACTTC.

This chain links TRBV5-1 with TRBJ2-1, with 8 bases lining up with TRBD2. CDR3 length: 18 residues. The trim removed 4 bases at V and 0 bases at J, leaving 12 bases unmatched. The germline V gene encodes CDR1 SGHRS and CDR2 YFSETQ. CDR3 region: CASSTLGPGGSSYNEQFF. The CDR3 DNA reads TGCGCCAGCAGCACCTTGGGCCCGGGAGGGAGCTCCTACAATGAGCAGTTCTTC.

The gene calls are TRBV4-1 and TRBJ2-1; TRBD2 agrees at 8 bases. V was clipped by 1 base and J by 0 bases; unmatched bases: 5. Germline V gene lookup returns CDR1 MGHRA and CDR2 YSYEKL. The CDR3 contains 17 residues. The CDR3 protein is CASSQVHGRGSYNEQFF. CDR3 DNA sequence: TGCGCCAGCAGCCAAGTGCACGGGAGGGGCTCCTACAATGAGCAGTTCTTC.

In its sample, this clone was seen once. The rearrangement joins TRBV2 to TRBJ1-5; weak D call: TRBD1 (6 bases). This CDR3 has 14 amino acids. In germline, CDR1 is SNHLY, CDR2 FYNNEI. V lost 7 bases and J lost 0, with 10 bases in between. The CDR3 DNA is TGTGCCAGCACTAGGACAGTTAGCAATCAGCCCCAGCATTTT. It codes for CASTRTVSNQPQHF. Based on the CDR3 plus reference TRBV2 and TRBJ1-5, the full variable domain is EPEVTQTPSHQVTQMGQEVILRCVPISNHLYFYWYRQILGQKVEFLVSFYNNEISEKSEIFDDQFSVERPDGSNFTLKIRSTKLEDSAMYFCASTRTVSNQPQHFGDGTRLSIL.

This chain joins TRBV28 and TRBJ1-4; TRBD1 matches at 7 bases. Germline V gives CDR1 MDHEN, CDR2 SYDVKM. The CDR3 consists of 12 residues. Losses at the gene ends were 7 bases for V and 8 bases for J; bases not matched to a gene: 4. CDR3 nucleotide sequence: TGTGCCAGCAATACAGGGGTCGAAAAACTGTTTTTT. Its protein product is CASNTGVEKLFF.

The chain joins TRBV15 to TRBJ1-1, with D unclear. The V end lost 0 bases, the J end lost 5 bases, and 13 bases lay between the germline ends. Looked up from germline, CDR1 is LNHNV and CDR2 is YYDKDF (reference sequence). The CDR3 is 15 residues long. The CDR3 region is CATSRDISGSTEAFF. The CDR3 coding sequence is TGTGCCACCAGCAGAGATATCTCCGGTTCAACTGAAGCTTTCTTT.

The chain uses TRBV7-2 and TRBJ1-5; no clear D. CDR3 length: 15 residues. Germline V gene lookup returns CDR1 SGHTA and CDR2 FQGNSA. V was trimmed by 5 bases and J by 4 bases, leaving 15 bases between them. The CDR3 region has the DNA TGTGCCAGCAGCCAGACGGGAGGGCAAAATCAGCCCCAGCATTTT. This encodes CASSQTGGQNQPQHF.

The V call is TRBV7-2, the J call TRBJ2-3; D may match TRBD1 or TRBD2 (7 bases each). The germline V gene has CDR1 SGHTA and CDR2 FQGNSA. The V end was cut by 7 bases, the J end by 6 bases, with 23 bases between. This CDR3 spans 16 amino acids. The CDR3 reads CASTSGGRAIADTQYF. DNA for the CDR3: TGTGCCAGCACCTCAGGGGGGAGGGCCATCGCGGATACGCAGTATTTT.

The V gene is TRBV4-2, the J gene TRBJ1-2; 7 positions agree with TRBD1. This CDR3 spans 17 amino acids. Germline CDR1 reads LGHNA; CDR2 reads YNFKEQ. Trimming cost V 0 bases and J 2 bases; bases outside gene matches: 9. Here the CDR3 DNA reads TGTGCCAGCAGCCAAGATTATTGGCGGGACAGCAACTATGGCTACACCTTC. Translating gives CASSQDYWRDSNYGYTF.